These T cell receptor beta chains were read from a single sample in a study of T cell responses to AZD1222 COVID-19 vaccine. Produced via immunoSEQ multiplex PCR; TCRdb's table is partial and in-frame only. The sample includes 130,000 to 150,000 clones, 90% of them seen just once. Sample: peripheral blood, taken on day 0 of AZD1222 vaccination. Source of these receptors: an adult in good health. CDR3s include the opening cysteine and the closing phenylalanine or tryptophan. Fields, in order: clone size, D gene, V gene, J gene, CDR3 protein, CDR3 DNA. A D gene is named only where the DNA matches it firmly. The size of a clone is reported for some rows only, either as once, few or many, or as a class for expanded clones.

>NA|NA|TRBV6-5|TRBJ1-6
CASSRGDSYNSPLHF
TGTGCCAGCAGTAGGGGAGACTCCTATAATTCACCCCTCCACTTT
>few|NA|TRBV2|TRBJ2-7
CASSPNYEQYF
TGTGCCAGCTCCCCAAATTACGAGCAGTACTTC
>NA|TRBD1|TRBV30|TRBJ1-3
CAWSNDRVGGNTIYF
TGTGCCTGGAGTAATGACAGGGTTGGTGGAAACACCATATATTTT
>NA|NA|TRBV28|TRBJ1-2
CASSPQEIDGYTF
TGTGCCAGCAGCCCTCAGGAGATCGATGGCTACACCTTC
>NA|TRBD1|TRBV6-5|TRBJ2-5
CASTDRAETQYF
TGTGCCAGCACGGACAGGGCAGAGACCCAGTACTTC
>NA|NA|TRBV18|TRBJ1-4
CASSPRLGGEEEKLFF
TGTGCCAGCTCACCTCGGCTCGGGGGCGAGGAGGAAAAACTGTTTTTT
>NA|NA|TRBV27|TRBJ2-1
CASRTLFGRSYNEQFF
TGTGCCAGCCGAACCCTCTTTGGGCGCTCCTACAATGAGCAGTTCTTC
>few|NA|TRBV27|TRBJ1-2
CASSSSQFTGYYGYTF
TGTGCCAGCAGTTCCTCACAGTTCACGGGTTACTATGGCTACACCTTC
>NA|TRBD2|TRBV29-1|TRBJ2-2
CSVDPGGGTGELFF
TGCAGCGTTGATCCCGGGGGGGGCACCGGGGAGCTGTTTTTT
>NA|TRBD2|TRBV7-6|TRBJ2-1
CASSPFGTSGSYNEQFF
TGTGCCAGCAGCCCCTTTGGGACTAGCGGATCCTACAATGAGCAGTTCTTC
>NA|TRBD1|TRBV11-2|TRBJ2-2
CASSLEAGGAGELFF
TGTGCCAGCAGCTTAGAGGCAGGGGGAGCCGGGGAGCTGTTTTTT
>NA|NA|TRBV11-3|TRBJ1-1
CASSLQRNTEAFF
TGTGCCAGCAGCTTACAGAGGAACACTGAAGCTTTCTTT
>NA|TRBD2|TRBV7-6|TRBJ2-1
CASSPAGTSGRGEQFF
TGTGCCAGCAGCCCCGCCGGGACTAGCGGGAGAGGGGAGCAGTTCTTC